A selection of T cell receptor beta chains follows, all from one sample in a study of identical twins. TCRdb recomputed calls from the 5' RACE reads with MiXCR, one row per CDR3 protein. In the table there are hundreds of thousands of distinct CDR3 sequences, 6.5% to 9% of which are singletons. These same data were also listed under a study on yellow fever vaccine responses in identical twins.

Input material: CD8+ T cells sorted from blood. The receptors shown here come from a woman aged 18-30 years in good health. The CDR3 runs from the conserved cysteine through the conserved F or W. For some rows the clone size is stated as once, few or many, or as a class when expanded; others skip it.

many,TRBV12-3/TRBV12-4,CASSLTETQYF
-,TRBV5-1,CASSLARQGVNTGELFF
-,TRBV11-2,CATPFGELDTGELFF
-,TRBV7-9,CASSPPTGGFNEQYF
-,TRBV14,CASSQGARGVSYEQYF
many,TRBV7-9,CASSPPLAGESYNEQFF
many,TRBV12-3/TRBV12-4,CASSLYGSYEQYF
many,TRBV11-2,CASSVGDGRFYATNEKLFF
few,TRBV20-1,CSARDLQDSNQPQHF
few,TRBV7-9,CASSLLQGPQETQYF
few,TRBV27,CASSTRGQGGREQFF
many,TRBV12-3/TRBV12-4,CASSLGGLTDTQYF
once,TRBV6-1,CASSEVGATDTQYF
many,TRBV28,CASSHVGTATNEKLFF
many,TRBV29-1,CSVEDMDTYEQYF
few,TRBV4-1,CASSQDFGTGYYGYTF
-,TRBV5-1,CASSLAASRAHYLQYF
many,TRBV29-1,CSVEGVQIRASGSSYNEQFF
many,TRBV6-4,CASSQGQGAMGLAGLDEQFF
-,TRBV15,CATSREGGYNEQFF
-,TRBV7-3,CASSYSSVYTGELFF
few,TRBV19,CASSSGPRENEKLFF
-,TRBV5-5,CASSLYLAGDEQYF
-,TRBV2,CASSDPNTEAFF
many,TRBV12-3/TRBV12-4,CASSPRDVQETQYF
-,TRBV20-1,CSARLAESYNEQFF
few,TRBV7-8,CASSFGEDSSGEPQHF
many,TRBV29-1,CSVVEGGYEQYF
many,TRBV4-1,CASSQDPLSTSGRGYEQYF
-,TRBV27,CASSSTTGLPNTEAFF
few,TRBV4-1,CASSPTHIVNEKLFF
many,TRBV9,CASSVARLGRLAGETDTDTQYF
-,TRBV6-1,CASSKGAIDGYNEQFF
-,TRBV4-1,CASSSLRASTDTQYF
-,TRBV27,CASSLSVVYNEQFF
-,TRBV4-1,CASSFRTQETQYF
few,TRBV7-6,CASSLPKGLAGGPNTGELFF
few,TRBV28,CASSLAVADTQYF
many,TRBV3-1,CASSPLIESSYNSPLHF
-,TRBV28,CASSVGQVTDTQYF
few,TRBV6-2/TRBV6-3,CASSYLEGAEELFF
many,TRBV12-5,CASGGGYEQYF
few,TRBV5-1,CASIEGRSTDTQYF
few,TRBV7-9,CASSLANGGLAREHTFF
many,TRBV7-8,CASSYRATAKNIQYF
few,TRBV20-1,CSAEQGTFYTEAFF
few,TRBV10-2,CASSEGAGELFF
few,TRBV2,CASSERAETGTESPNEQFF
many,TRBV13,CASSERPQETQYF
many,TRBV4-1,CASSQALGDTQYF
many,TRBV12-3/TRBV12-4,CASSPDYLDNEQFF
-,TRBV7-9,CASSETTSGANTGELFF
few,TRBV4-2,CASMGGGGSPNEQFF
few,TRBV20-1,CRGEAGDRNTEAFF
-,TRBV4-1,CASSQEPDEEKLFF
many,TRBV6-1,CASSPFGGADNEQFF
few,TRBV5-1,CASMRSGSGYNEQFF
-,TRBV7-6,CASSLPGGLLSTDTQYF